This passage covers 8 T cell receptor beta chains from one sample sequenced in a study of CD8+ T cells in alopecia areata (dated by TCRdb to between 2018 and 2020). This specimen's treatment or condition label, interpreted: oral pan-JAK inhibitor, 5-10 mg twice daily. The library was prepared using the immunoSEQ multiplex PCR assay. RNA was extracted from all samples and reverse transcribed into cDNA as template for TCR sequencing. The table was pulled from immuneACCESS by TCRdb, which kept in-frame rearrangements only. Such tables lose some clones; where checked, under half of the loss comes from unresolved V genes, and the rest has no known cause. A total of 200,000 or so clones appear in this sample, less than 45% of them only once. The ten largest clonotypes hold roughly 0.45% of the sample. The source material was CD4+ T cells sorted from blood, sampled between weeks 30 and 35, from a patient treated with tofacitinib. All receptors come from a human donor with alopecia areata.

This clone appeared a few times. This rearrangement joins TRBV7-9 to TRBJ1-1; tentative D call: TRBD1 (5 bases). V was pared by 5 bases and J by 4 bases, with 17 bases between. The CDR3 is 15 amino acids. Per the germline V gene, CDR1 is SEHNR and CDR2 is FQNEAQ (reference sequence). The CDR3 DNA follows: TGTGCCAGCAGCACCGGGGCTCTAAGTCCCACTGAAGCTTTCTTT. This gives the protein CASSTGALSPTEAFF.

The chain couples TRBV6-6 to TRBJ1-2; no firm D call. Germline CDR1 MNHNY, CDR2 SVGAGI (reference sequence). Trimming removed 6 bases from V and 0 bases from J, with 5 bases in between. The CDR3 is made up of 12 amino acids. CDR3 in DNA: TGTGCCAGCAGGCCCACTAACTATGGCTACACCTTC. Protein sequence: CASRPTNYGYTF.

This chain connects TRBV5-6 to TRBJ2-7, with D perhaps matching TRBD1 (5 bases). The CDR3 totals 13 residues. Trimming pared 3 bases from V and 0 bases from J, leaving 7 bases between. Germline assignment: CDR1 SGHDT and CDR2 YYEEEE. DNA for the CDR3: TGTGCCAGCAGCTCGGACACCTCCTACGAGCAGTACTTC. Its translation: CASSSDTSYEQYF.

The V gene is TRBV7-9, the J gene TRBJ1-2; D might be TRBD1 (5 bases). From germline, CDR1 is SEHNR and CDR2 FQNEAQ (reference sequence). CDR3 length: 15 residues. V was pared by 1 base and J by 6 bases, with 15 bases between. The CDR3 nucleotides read TGTGCCAGCAGCTTAGACTGGGGACGTGAAGATGGCTACACCTTC. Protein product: CASSLDWGREDGYTF.

The CDR3 DNA sequence: TGTGCCATCAGATCGGGACAGGGGGCGGGTGAGCAGTTCTTC. Translated, it gives CAIRSGQGAGEQFF. The chain is built from TRBV10-3 and TRBJ2-1; 12 positions agree with TRBD1. V lost 6 bases, J lost 9 bases, and 6 bases stayed unmatched. The CDR3 contains 14 residues. Per germline, CDR1 ENHRY and CDR2 SYGVKD.

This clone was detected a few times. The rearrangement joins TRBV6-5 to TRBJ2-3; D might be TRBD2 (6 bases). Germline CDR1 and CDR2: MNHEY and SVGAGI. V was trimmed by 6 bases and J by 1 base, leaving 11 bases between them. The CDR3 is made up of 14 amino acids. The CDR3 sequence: CASSIGTGTDTQYF. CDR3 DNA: TGTGCCAGCAGCATCGGGACTGGCACAGATACGCAGTATTTT.

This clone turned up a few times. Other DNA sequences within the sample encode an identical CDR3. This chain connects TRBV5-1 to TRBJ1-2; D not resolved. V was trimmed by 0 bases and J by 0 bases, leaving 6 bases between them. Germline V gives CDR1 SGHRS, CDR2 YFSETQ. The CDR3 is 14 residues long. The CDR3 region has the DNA TGCGCCAGCAGCTTGGATTTAGCTAACTATGGCTACACCTTC. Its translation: CASSLDLANYGYTF. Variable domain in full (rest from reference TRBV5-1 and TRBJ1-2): KAGVTQTPRYLIKTRGQQVTLSCSPISGHRSVSWYQQTPGQGLQFLFEYFSETQRNKGNFPGRFSGRQFSNSRSEMNVSTLELGDSALYLCASSLDLANYGYTFGSGTRLTVV.

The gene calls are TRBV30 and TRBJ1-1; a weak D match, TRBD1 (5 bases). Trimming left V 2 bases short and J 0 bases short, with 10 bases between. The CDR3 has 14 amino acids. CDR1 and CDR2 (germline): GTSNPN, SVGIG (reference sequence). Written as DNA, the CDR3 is TGTGCCTGGAGTACGACAGTGGTGAACACTGAAGCTTTCTTT. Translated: CAWSTTVVNTEAFF.